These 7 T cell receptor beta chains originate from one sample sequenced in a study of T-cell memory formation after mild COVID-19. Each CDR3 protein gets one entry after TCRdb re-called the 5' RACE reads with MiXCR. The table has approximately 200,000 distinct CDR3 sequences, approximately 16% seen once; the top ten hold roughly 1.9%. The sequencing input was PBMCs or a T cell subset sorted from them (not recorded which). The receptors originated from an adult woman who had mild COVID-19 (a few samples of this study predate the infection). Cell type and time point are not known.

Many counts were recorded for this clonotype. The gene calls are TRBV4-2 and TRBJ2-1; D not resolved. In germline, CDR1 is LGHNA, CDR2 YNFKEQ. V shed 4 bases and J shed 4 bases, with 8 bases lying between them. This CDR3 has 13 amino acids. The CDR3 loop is CASSPQEYNEQFF. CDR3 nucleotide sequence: TGTGCCAGCAGCCCCCAAGAATACAATGAGCAGTTCTTC.

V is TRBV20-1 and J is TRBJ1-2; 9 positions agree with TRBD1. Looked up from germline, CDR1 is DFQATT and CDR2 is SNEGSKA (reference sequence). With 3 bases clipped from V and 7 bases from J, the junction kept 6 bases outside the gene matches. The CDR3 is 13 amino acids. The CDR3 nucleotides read TGCAGTGCTAGTGAACAGGGGGCCGGTGGCTACACCTTC. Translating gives CSASEQGAGGYTF.

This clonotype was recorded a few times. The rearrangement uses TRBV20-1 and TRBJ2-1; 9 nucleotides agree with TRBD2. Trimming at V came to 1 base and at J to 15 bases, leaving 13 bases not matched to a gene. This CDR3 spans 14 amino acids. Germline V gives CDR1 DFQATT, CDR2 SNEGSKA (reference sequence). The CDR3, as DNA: TGCAGTGCTAGAGGATATAGCGGGAGAGATCAAGCGTTCTTC. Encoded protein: CSARGYSGRDQAFF.

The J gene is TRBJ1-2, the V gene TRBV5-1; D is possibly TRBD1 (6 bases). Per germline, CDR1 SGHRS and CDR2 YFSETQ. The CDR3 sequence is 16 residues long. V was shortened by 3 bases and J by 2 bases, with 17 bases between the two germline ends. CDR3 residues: CASSSDFRGGNYGYTF. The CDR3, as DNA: TGCGCCAGCAGCTCCGATTTCAGGGGAGGGAACTATGGCTACACCTTC.

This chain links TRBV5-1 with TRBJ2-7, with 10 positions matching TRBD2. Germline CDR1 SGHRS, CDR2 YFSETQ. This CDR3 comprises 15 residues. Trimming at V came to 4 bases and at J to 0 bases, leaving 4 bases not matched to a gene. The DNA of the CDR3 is TGCGCCAGCAGCCAATCTAGCGGGAGCTCCTACGAGCAGTACTTC. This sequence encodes CASSQSSGSSYEQYF.

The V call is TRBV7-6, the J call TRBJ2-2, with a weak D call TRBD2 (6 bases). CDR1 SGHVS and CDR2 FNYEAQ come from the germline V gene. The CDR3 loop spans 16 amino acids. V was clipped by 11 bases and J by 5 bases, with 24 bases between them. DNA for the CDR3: TGTGCCGAGGGGCAATCGGAGGGGCCCCGGACCGGGGAGCTGTTTTTT. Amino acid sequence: CAEGQSEGPRTGELFF.

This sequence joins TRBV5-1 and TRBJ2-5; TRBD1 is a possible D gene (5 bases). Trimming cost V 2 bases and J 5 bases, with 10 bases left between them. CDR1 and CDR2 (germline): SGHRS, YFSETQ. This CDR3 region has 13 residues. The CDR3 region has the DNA TGCGCCAGCAGCTTTCAGGGTCGGGAGACCCAGTACTTC. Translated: CASSFQGRETQYF.